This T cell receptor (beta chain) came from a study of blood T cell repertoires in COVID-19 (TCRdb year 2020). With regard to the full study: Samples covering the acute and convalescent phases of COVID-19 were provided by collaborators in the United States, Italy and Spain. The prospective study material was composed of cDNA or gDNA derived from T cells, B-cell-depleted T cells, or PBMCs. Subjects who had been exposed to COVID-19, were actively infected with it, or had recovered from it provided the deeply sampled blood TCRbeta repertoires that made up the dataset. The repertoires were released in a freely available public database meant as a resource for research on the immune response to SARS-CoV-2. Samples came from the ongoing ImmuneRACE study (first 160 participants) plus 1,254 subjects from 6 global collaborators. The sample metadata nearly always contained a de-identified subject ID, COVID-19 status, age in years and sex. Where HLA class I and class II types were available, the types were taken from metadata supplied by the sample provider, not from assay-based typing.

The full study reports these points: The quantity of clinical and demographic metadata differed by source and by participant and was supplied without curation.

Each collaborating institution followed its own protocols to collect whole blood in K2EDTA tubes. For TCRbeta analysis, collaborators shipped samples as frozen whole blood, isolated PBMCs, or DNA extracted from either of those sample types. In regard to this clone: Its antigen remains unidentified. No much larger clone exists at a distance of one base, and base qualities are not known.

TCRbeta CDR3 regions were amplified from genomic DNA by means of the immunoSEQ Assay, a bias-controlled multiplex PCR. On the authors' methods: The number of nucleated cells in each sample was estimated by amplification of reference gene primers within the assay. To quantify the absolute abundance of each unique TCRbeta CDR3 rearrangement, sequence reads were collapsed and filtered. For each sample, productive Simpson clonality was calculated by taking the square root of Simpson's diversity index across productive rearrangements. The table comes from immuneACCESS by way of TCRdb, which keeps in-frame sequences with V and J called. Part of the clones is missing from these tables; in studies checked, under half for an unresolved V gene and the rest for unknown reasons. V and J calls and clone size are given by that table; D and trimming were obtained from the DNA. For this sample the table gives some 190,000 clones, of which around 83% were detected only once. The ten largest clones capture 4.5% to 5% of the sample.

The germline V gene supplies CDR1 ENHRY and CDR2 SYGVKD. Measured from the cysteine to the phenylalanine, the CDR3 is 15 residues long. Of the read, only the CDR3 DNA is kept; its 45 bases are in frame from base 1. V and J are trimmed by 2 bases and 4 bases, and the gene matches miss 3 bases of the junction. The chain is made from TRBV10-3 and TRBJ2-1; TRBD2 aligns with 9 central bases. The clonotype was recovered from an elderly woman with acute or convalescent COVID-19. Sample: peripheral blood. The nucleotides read TGTGCCATCAGTGAGAATAGCGGGGGATACAATGAGCAGTTCTTC. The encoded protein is CAISENSGGYNEQFF.